Each of the 7 T cell receptor beta chains below was sequenced from the same sample in a study of blood T cells in healthy people across ages. The use of a sample-barcoded 5' primer and a J-beta primer mix characterized a second PCR of about 6 to 12 cycles. Each CDR3 protein gets one entry after TCRdb re-called the 5' RACE reads with MiXCR. This sample has some 710,000 distinct CDR3 sequences; around a fifth occur once, and the top ten carry less than 25%. Sequenced input: blood. These receptor sequences come from a man in his 70s in good health.

The chain couples TRBV7-2 to TRBJ2-1; perhaps TRBD2 as D (6 bases). V lost 4 bases and J lost 0, with 10 bases in between. Germline V gene lookup returns CDR1 SGHTA and CDR2 FQGNSA. The CDR3 spans 15 residues. The DNA for the CDR3 is TGTGCCAGCAGCTCCGTAGCGGACTCCTACAATGAGCAGTTCTTC. Translated, it gives CASSSVADSYNEQFF.

V gene TRBV12-3 or TRBV12-4 combines with J gene TRBJ2-1; TRBD1 matches at 8 bases. This CDR3 contains 14 residues. V shed 6 bases and J 10 bases; nucleotides not matched to a gene: 11. The CDR3 DNA is TGTGCCAGCAGGGGACAGGTACCCGTCGAGGAGCAGTTCTTC. Amino acids: CASRGQVPVEEQFF.

This chain joins TRBV5-1 and TRBJ1-1; the D is unclear. The V end was cut by 1 base, the J end by 1 base, with 5 bases between. CDR1 is SGHRS and CDR2 is YFSETQ in the germline V gene. The CDR3 is 13 amino acids. The CDR3 spells CASSLMANTEAFF. DNA for the CDR3: TGCGCCAGCAGCTTGATGGCGAACACTGAAGCTTTCTTT.

The chain recombines TRBV9 with TRBJ2-3, with a weak D call TRBD1 (5 bases). V was cut by 1 base and J by 5 bases, with 17 bases left in between. CDR3 length: 16 residues. Germline V gene lookup returns CDR1 SGDLS and CDR2 YYNGEE. CDR3 amino acids: CASSVWIGEGRDTQYF. The CDR3, as DNA: TGTGCCAGCAGCGTATGGATAGGGGAAGGAAGAGATACGCAGTATTTT. Drawing the rest from reference TRBV9 and TRBJ2-3, the complete variable domain is DSGVTQTPKHLITATGQRVTLRCSPRSGDLSVYWYQQSLDQGLQFLIQYYNGEERAKGNILERFSAQQFPDLHSELNLSSLELGDSALYFCASSVWIGEGRDTQYFGPGTRLTVL.

This clonotype was observed a handful of times. The CDR3 loop is CASSWGDLNEQFF. CDR3 bases: TGTGCCAGCAGCTGGGGGGATTTAAATGAGCAGTTCTTC. The rearrangement joins TRBV5-6 to TRBJ2-1; a weak D match, TRBD2 (6 bases). This CDR3 is built from 13 residues. V shed 3 bases and J shed 7 bases, with 11 bases lying between them. Germline V lookup: CDR1 SGHDT, CDR2 YYEEEE. Filled out from reference TRBV5-6 and TRBJ2-1, the complete variable domain reads DAGVTQSPTHLIKTRGQQVTLRCSPKSGHDTVSWYQQALGQGPQFIFQYYEEEERQRGNFPDRFSGHQFPNYSSELNVNALLLGDSALYLCASSWGDLNEQFFGPGTRLTVL.

This chain connects TRBV13 to TRBJ1-3; the D gene is possibly TRBD1 (5 bases). CDR3 length equals 15 residues. Per germline, CDR1 PRHDT and CDR2 FYEKMQ (reference sequence). V lost 5 bases to trimming and J lost 4 bases, with 15 bases between them. CDR3 coding DNA: TGTGCCAGCAGCGATCGGGACCTGGCCGGAAACACCATATATTTT. Translating it yields CASSDRDLAGNTIYF.

The table lists this clonotype with a few counts. In nucleotides, the CDR3 is TGTGCCAGCAGCCCGGGACAGGGGGGCTATAGCAATCAGCCCCAGCATTTT. Amino acids: CASSPGQGGYSNQPQHF. This rearrangement joins TRBV7-8 to TRBJ1-5, with 11 bases aligning to TRBD1. The CDR3 loop spans 17 amino acids. V gave up 5 bases and J gave up 0 bases; unmatched junction bases: 6. Per the germline V gene, CDR1 is SGHVS and CDR2 is FQNEAQ.